Detailed here is one TCR beta chain. This receptor's antigen is unknown. No base qualities exist here, and no much larger clone lies one base off it. The CDR3 regions of human TCRbeta chains were subjected to immunosequencing. Per the source publication's procedure: Repertoire TCRs were checked for matches against a reference library of SARS-CoV-2-specific TCRs that had been generated using the MIRA antigen-specificity platform. Breadth was defined as the fraction of unique TCRs that were SARS-CoV-2-associated. Depth was defined as the fraction of total T cells that were SARS-CoV-2-associated. Using the MIRA data, each spike-specific TCR was mapped to the spike region that the TCR reacts to and placed in a CD4 or CD8 class. Log10-transformed breadth and depth values were compared by one-way ANOVA with Sidak's multiple comparisons tests. The table was pulled from immuneACCESS by TCRdb, which kept in-frame rearrangements only. Such tables lose some clones; where checked, under half of the loss comes from unresolved V genes, and the rest has no known cause. The V and J calls and clone size come from that table; D and trimming were worked out from the DNA. The sample table shows more than 95,000 clones, and 88% are seen once. 3.5% to 4.5% of the sample is taken by the ten largest.

The time point label of this sample denotes: baseline before first vaccination. Vaccinee samples came from UK trials COV001 and COV002, including a single-blind randomized controlled phase 2/3 trial of AZD1222 (ChAdOx1 nCoV-19) in healthy adults. For TCRbeta chain sequencing, PBMC samples from trial participants were taken at day 0 and at day 28 after the second dose. The data were obtained in a study of T cell responses to AZD1222 COVID-19 vaccine (dated by TCRdb to the early 2020s). Looking at the study overall: AZD1222 recipients given second doses at about 4 weeks or at about 12 weeks were pooled, since spike-specific TCR depth and breadth were not found to differ between the two schedules. TCR sequencing covered some 250 trial participants: 200 to 220 given two doses of AZD1222 and approximately 25 given two doses of MenACWY control vaccine. Trial participants were enrolled by age into subgroups of 18-55, 56-69 and 70-plus years, and about 150, 27 and 61 TCR-sequenced participants, respectively, were included in these subgroups. Study-wide findings and limitations: Spike-specific TCR breadth and depth rose significantly after two AZD1222 doses compared with day 0 and with MenACWY recipients. Because no day 14 peak-response samples were available, repertoires were characterized only after the peak T cell response. Reportedly, close to half of the unique spike-specific TCRs recognized epitopes lying outside the regions that are mutated in the B.1.351 and B.1.1.7 variants. The 56-69-year group was small, and its depth increase did not reach significance, likely because of low power. Conclusions about previously exposed vaccinees are limited because only five to seven AZD1222 recipients were SARS-CoV-2 seropositive at baseline. Participants were mostly white British, with more females than males. The authors suggested clonal diversity may have been underestimated. Vaccine-associated CD4 TCRs spanned the whole spike protein, with dominant responses in regions 160-218 and 743-854.

CDR1 is given as MDHEN and CDR2 as SYDVKM, both from the germline V gene. Trimming leaves V shorter by 4 bases and J shorter by 1 base, with the junction holding 19 bases beyond the gene matches. The CDR3, cysteine through phenylalanine, is 21 amino acids long. Only the CDR3 DNA stays, 63 bases, in frame from base 1. The input for sequencing was peripheral blood, taken on day 0 of AZD1222 vaccination. This clonotype originated in an adult in good health. The chain is made from TRBV28 and TRBJ2-7, with 13 central nucleotides matching TRBD2. The CDR3 is CASSWGGGSTSGRYLSYEQYF. The nucleotide sequence is TGTGCCAGCAGTTGGGGAGGGGGGTCGACTAGCGGGAGGTATTTATCCTACGAGCAGTACTTC.